The 21 T cell receptor beta chains below all came from one sample that was sequenced in a study of CD8 T cells in ankylosing spondylitis. One entry per CDR3 protein, called by TCRdb with MiXCR from the 5' RACE reads. The profile covers some 120,000 distinct CDR3 sequences, with approximately 6.8% appearing a single time and 12% taken by the ten largest. Specimen: blood, either unsorted or a sorted T cell fraction (not recorded which). These receptors were obtained from a male donor with ankylosing spondylitis or in good health (not recorded which).

This clonotype was picked up many times. The chain couples TRBV7-2 to TRBJ1-4; TRBD1 agrees at 7 bases. Germline values: CDR1 SGHTA, CDR2 FQGNSA. V shed 2 bases, J shed 8 bases, and the junction held 5 bases outside the gene matches. There are 14 residues in the CDR3. The CDR3 spells CASSLFGTAEKLFF. CDR3 nucleotides: TGTGCCAGCAGCTTATTTGGGACAGCAGAAAAACTGTTTTTT.

The rearrangement uses TRBV5-1 and TRBJ2-3; 13 bases match TRBD2. Trimming took 4 bases from V and 3 from J; bases not matched to a gene: 2. Germline V gene sequence: CDR1 SGHRS, CDR2 YFSETQ. This CDR3 region has 15 residues. CDR3 in amino acids: CASSTTSGRTDTQYF. CDR3 sequence (DNA): TGCGCCAGCAGCACGACTAGCGGGAGGACAGATACGCAGTATTTT.

V gene TRBV5-5 combines with J gene TRBJ2-2; maybe TRBD1 (5 bases). CDR3 size: 15 residues. V was pared by 2 bases and J by 7 bases, with 15 bases between. Germline loops: CDR1 SGHKS, CDR2 YYEKEE (reference sequence). The chain's CDR3 is CASSLASGLFGELFF. CDR3 nucleotides: TGTGCCAGCAGCTTAGCGTCAGGGTTGTTCGGGGAGCTGTTTTTT.

At least ten counts were recorded for this clonotype. CDR3: CASTLQPRSYNEQFF. The CDR3 DNA follows: TGTGCCAGCACCCTTCAGCCTCGCTCCTACAATGAGCAGTTCTTC. The rearrangement uses TRBV7-2 and TRBJ2-1; D remains unclear. V was cut by 7 bases and J by 0 bases, with 13 bases left in between. The CDR3 contains 15 residues. Germline V gene sequence: CDR1 SGHTA, CDR2 FQGNSA.

Ten or more counts support this clonotype. The chain carries TRBV5-1 and TRBJ1-5; D is unresolved. V lost 1 base and J lost 0, with 8 bases in between. Per germline, CDR1 SGHRS and CDR2 YFSETQ. The CDR3 runs 15 residues. The CDR3 spells CASSLLGNSNQPQHF. The CDR3 DNA follows: TGCGCCAGCAGCTTGCTGGGAAATAGCAATCAGCCCCAGCATTTT.

Ten or more counts support this clonotype. J is TRBJ2-6 and V is TRBV12-3 or TRBV12-4; the D is unclear. CDR3 length: 15 amino acids. Trimming took 2 bases from V and 0 from J, leaving 5 bases between them. The CDR3 DNA follows: TGTGCCAGCAGTTTACGATACTCTGGGGCCAACGTCCTGACTTTC. It is translated as CASSLRYSGANVLTF.

This clonotype was counted only a few times. The rearrangement uses TRBV9 and TRBJ2-5; D perhaps matches TRBD2 (6 bases). The V end lost 0 bases, the J end lost 3 bases, and 12 bases lay between the germline ends. Per germline, CDR1 SGDLS and CDR2 YYNGEE. The CDR3 is 15 residues long. The CDR3 reads CASSVGISGKETQYF. As DNA, the CDR3 is TGTGCCAGCAGCGTAGGTATTAGCGGAAAAGAGACCCAGTACTTC.

This clonotype was detected ten times or more. This chain connects TRBV5-1 to TRBJ2-4, with D perhaps TRBD1 (6 bases). CDR1 is SGHRS and CDR2 is YFSETQ in the germline V gene. The CDR3 consists of 15 residues. Trimming cost V 0 bases and J 2 bases, with 9 bases left between them. The DNA for the CDR3 is TGCGCCAGCAGCTTGGTGTGGGGGCCCAAAAACATTCAGTACTTC. It yields the protein CASSLVWGPKNIQYF. Supplemented by reference TRBV5-1 and TRBJ2-4, the full variable domain reads KAGVTQTPRYLIKTRGQQVTLSCSPISGHRSVSWYQQTPGQGLQFLFEYFSETQRNKGNFPGRFSGRQFSNSRSEMNVSTLELGDSALYLCASSLVWGPKNIQYFGAGTRLSVL.

The table lists this clonotype with many counts. This chain links TRBV20-1 with TRBJ2-3; no firm D call. This CDR3 is 15 amino acids long. The germline CDR1 and CDR2 sequences are DFQATT and SNEGSKA (reference sequence). The ends were cut back, 6 bases at V and 1 base at J, with 17 bases in the middle. Here the CDR3 DNA reads TGCAGTGCGACGGTCCCCTGGCACGGCACAGATACGCAGTATTTT. Its protein is CSATVPWHGTDTQYF.

This clonotype was detected many times. V is TRBV12-3 or TRBV12-4 and J is TRBJ2-3; D not certain. Trimming shortened V by 3 bases and J by 6 bases, and 13 bases separated the two germline ends. The CDR3 totals 14 residues. The DNA for the CDR3 is TGTGCCAGCAGTTTGTGGGCACTGGACGATACGCAGTATTTT. Protein product: CASSLWALDDTQYF.

This clonotype was found many times. The V call is TRBV5-6, the J call TRBJ1-6, with 8 bases aligning to TRBD1. J gave up 8 bases and V 4 bases, and 23 bases lay outside the gene matches. The CDR3 is 20 amino acids. CDR1 and CDR2 (germline): SGHDT, YYEEEE. CDR3 in amino acids: CASSPDPWNYYDRGHSPLHF. The CDR3, as DNA: TGTGCCAGCAGCCCAGATCCTTGGAATTATTACGACAGGGGCCATTCACCCCTCCACTTT. Drawing the rest from reference TRBV5-6 and TRBJ1-6, the complete variable domain is DAGVTQSPTHLIKTRGQQVTLRCSPKSGHDTVSWYQQALGQGPQFIFQYYEEEERQRGNFPDRFSGHQFPNYSSELNVNALLLGDSALYLCASSPDPWNYYDRGHSPLHFGNGTRLTVT.

This clonotype was recorded many times. The chain joins TRBV4-2 to TRBJ2-1; TRBD2 matches at 8 bases. With V trimmed by 0 bases and J by 1 base, 5 bases remained unmatched. The CDR3 totals 17 residues. Germline CDR1 is LGHNA and CDR2 is YNFKEQ. In DNA, the CDR3 is TGTGCCAGCAGCCAAGATATAGTAGCGGGATCCTACAATGAGCAGTTCTTC. It codes for CASSQDIVAGSYNEQFF.

This clonotype was recorded at least ten times. The rearrangement uses TRBV20-1 and TRBJ2-7, with D possibly matching TRBD1 (6 bases). This CDR3 region has 15 residues. Per the germline V gene, CDR1 is DFQATT and CDR2 is SNEGSKA (reference sequence). The germline V and J ends were trimmed by 0 bases and 0 bases, with 12 bases remaining between them. The CDR3 loop reads CSARDWAGDSYEQYF. The CDR3 nucleotides are TGCAGTGCTAGAGATTGGGCAGGGGACTCCTACGAGCAGTACTTC.

This clonotype was recorded at least ten times. The chain uses TRBV20-1 and TRBJ1-1; no clear D. This CDR3 is built from 13 residues. The V end lost 0 bases, the J end lost 5 bases, and 10 bases lay between the germline ends. Germline CDR1 is DFQATT and CDR2 is SNEGSKA (reference sequence). CDR3 sequence (DNA): TGCAGTGCTAGAGATTCCGGGTCGACTGAAGCTTTCTTT. Amino acid sequence: CSARDSGSTEAFF.

This clonotype was counted at least ten times. The chain joins TRBV9 to TRBJ1-5; 7 bases fit TRBD1. Germline values: CDR1 SGDLS, CDR2 YYNGEE. After removal of 4 bases from V and 3 bases from J, the junction contained 10 bases not matched to a gene. The CDR3 loop spans 16 amino acids. The CDR3 here is CASSLGQEGNNQPQHF. Written as DNA, the CDR3 is TGTGCCAGCAGCCTTGGACAGGAGGGTAACAATCAGCCCCAGCATTTT.

This clonotype was seen many times. The J gene is TRBJ2-1, the V gene TRBV7-9; D unresolved. CDR3 length equals 16 residues. V lost 1 base to trimming and J lost 7 bases, with 17 bases between them. CDR1 SEHNR and CDR2 FQNEAQ come from the germline V gene (reference sequence). CDR3 in amino acids: CASSLVPAVIGNEQFF. For the CDR3, the DNA is TGTGCCAGCAGCTTAGTGCCCGCGGTGATAGGGAATGAGCAGTTCTTC.

This clonotype was seen repeatedly, ten times or more. As DNA, the CDR3 is TGTTCCGGGACTAGCGGGGGGGAGCAGTACTTC. Translated, it gives CSGTSGGEQYF. The rearrangement uses TRBV7-9 and TRBJ2-7, with 15 bases matching TRBD2. The germline V gene has CDR1 SEHNR and CDR2 FQNEAQ (reference sequence). The CDR3 spans 11 residues.

This clonotype was counted many times. The chain employs TRBV20-1 and TRBJ2-7; D might be TRBD1 (5 bases). The CDR3 totals 12 residues. V gave up 6 bases and J gave up 3 bases, with 12 bases separating them. Germline V gene lookup returns CDR1 DFQATT and CDR2 SNEGSKA (reference sequence). CDR3 in amino acids: CSAVTADYEQYF. For the CDR3, the DNA is TGCAGTGCCGTGACAGCCGACTACGAGCAGTACTTC.

This clonotype was detected ten times or more. This sequence joins TRBV24-1 and TRBJ2-1; 10 bases align to TRBD2. Germline assignment: CDR1 KGHDR and CDR2 SFDVKD. V lost 5 bases and J lost 7; bases outside the gene matches: 13. The length of the CDR3 is 17 residues. The CDR3 here is CATSGIRGLAGVNEQFF. The CDR3 DNA reads TGTGCCACCAGTGGCATTCGGGGGCTAGCGGGAGTTAATGAGCAGTTCTTC.

The sample holds many counts of this clonotype. V usage is TRBV25-1 and J usage is TRBJ2-3; D possibly corresponds to TRBD2 (5 bases). CDR3 size: 13 residues. V dropped 2 bases and J dropped 5 bases, with 8 bases sitting between them. CDR1 is MGHDK, CDR2 SYGVNS, per germline. CDR3 in DNA: TGTGCCAGCAGTGAAGCGGGCAGAGATACGCAGTATTTT. Its protein product is CASSEAGRDTQYF.

Ten or more counts support this clonotype. The genes are TRBV3-1 and TRBJ2-3; no reliable D call. Trimming shortened V by 1 base and J by 2 bases, and 10 bases separated the two germline ends. This CDR3 is 15 amino acids long. Per the germline V gene, CDR1 is LGHDT and CDR2 is YNNKEL (reference sequence). CDR3 loop: CASSQGVAATDTQYF. The CDR3 bases are TGTGCCAGCAGCCAAGGGGTGGCGGCCACAGATACGCAGTATTTT.